Following are 25 T cell receptor beta chains from one sample sequenced in a study of blood T cell repertoires in COVID-19. Data came from immunoSEQ multiplex PCR; TCRdb stores just in-frame clones and leaves some out. The repertoire holds under 200,000 clones, with approximately 80% as singletons. Sequencing was performed on peripheral blood. All receptors come from a human donor in a cohort sampled during active COVID-19.

The chain couples TRBV28 to TRBJ1-5; 8 positions match TRBD1. With 6 bases clipped from V and 6 bases from J, the junction kept 4 bases outside the gene matches. CDR1 and CDR2 from the germline V gene are MDHEN and SYDVKM. This CDR3 contains 13 residues. As DNA, the CDR3 is TGTGCCAGCAGGGACAGGGAGAGTCAGCCCCAGCATTTT. Translating gives CASRDRESQPQHF.

The chain carries TRBV6-1 and TRBJ2-7; D call uncertain. Trimming cost V 3 bases and J 3 bases, with 15 bases left between them. Germline CDR1 is MNHNS and CDR2 is SASEGT. The CDR3 is 15 residues long. The CDR3 DNA sequence: TGTGCCAGCAGTGAGTCCCCACGGGTTAACTACGAGCAGTACTTC. This codes for CASSESPRVNYEQYF.

This clone was seen a handful of times. This chain connects TRBV19 to TRBJ1-5, with 11 bases fitting TRBD1. With 10 bases clipped from V and 5 bases from J, the junction kept 10 bases outside the gene matches. Germline CDR1 LNHDA, CDR2 SQIVND (reference sequence). This CDR3 spans 15 amino acids. The CDR3 nucleotides are TGTGCCACTACGGACAGGGGGCAGGGGGATCAGCCCCAGCATTTT. Its protein is CATTDRGQGDQPQHF.

This chain joins TRBV7-2 and TRBJ1-2; the match to TRBD1 covers 7 bases. V was clipped by 1 base and J by 4 bases; unmatched bases: 0. The CDR3 is made up of 13 amino acids. Germline loops: CDR1 SGHTA, CDR2 FQGNSA. The CDR3 DNA follows: TGTGCCAGCAGCTTAGGACAGGGCTATGGCTACACCTTC. Translating gives CASSLGQGYGYTF.

The chain carries TRBV28 and TRBJ2-7, with 10 bases that match TRBD2. V shed 4 bases, J shed 3 bases, and the junction held 3 bases outside the gene matches. This CDR3 has 14 amino acids. Germline loops: CDR1 MDHEN, CDR2 SYDVKM. The CDR3 is CASSSIAGGYEQYF. The CDR3 nucleotides read TGTGCCAGCAGTTCGATAGCGGGGGGCTACGAGCAGTACTTC.

In this sample, this clone turned up once. The CDR3 sequence: CASSQEGGIMNTEAFF. CDR3 nucleotides: TGCGCCAGCAGCCAAGAAGGGGGTATAATGAACACTGAAGCTTTCTTT. The chain employs TRBV4-1 and TRBJ1-1, with a possible D match to TRBD1 (6 bases). Germline CDR1 MGHRA, CDR2 YSYEKL. This CDR3 region has 16 residues. The V gene lost 0 bases and the J gene lost 0 bases, with 11 bases spanning the gap.

This clone appeared a few times. The chain employs TRBV3-1 (or the pseudogene TRBV3-2) and TRBJ2-7, with TRBD2 matching 10 bases. With V trimmed by 1 base and J by 4 bases, 1 base remained unmatched. The CDR3 consists of 14 residues. Germline loops: CDR1 LGHDT, CDR2 YNNKEL (reference sequence). The CDR3 sequence: CASSQGTSGYEQYF. As DNA, the CDR3 is TGTGCCAGCAGCCAAGGGACTAGCGGATACGAGCAGTACTTC.

V and J are TRBV19 and TRBJ2-1; D not resolved. The CDR3 extends over 16 amino acids. The V end was cut by 0 bases, the J end by 0 bases, with 9 bases between. Per the germline V gene, CDR1 is LNHDA and CDR2 is SQIVND (reference sequence). CDR3 nucleotide sequence: TGTGCCAGTAGTATAGAAGCTATGAGCTCCTACAATGAGCAGTTCTTC. This translates into CASSIEAMSSYNEQFF.

The rearrangement links TRBV28 to TRBJ1-2; tentative D call: TRBD1 (6 bases). The germline gives CDR1 MDHEN, CDR2 SYDVKM. The CDR3 sequence is 15 residues long. V was shortened by 8 bases and J by 2 bases, with 18 bases between the two germline ends. The CDR3 region is CASEEAGARNYGYTF. CDR3 DNA: TGTGCCAGCGAAGAAGCAGGGGCGAGGAACTATGGCTACACCTTC.

The chain recombines TRBV28 with TRBJ1-1; D is perhaps TRBD1 (5 bases). V was cut by 6 bases and J by 3 bases, with 14 bases left in between. Germline assignment: CDR1 MDHEN and CDR2 SYDVKM. There are 14 residues in the CDR3. DNA for the CDR3: TGTGCCAGCAGCGGACCCGGGGGTTACACTGAAGCTTTCTTT. Translation gives CASSGPGGYTEAFF. Full variable domain (outside the CDR3, taken from reference TRBV28 and TRBJ1-1): DVKVTQSSRYLVKRTGEKVFLECVQDMDHENMFWYRQDPGLGLRLIYFSYDVKMKEKGDIPEGYSVSREKKERFSLILESASTNQTSMYLCASSGPGGYTEAFFGQGTRLTVV.

This clone appeared once. The chain is built from TRBV7-8 and TRBJ2-7; TRBD2 matches at 9 bases. V dropped 1 base and J dropped 1; count of bases not matched to a gene: 5. Germline CDR1 SGHVS, CDR2 FQNEAQ. The CDR3 sequence is 16 residues long. CDR3 bases: TGTGCCAGCAGCTTAGGGGCTAGCGGGAAGTCCTACGAGCAGTACTTC. Encoded protein: CASSLGASGKSYEQYF. Looking up the rest from reference TRBV7-8 and TRBJ2-7 gives the full variable domain: GAGVSQSPRYKVAKRGQDVALRCDPISGHVSLFWYQQALGQGPEFLTYFQNEAQLDKSGLPSDRFFAERPEGSVSTLKIQRTQQEDSAVYLCASSLGASGKSYEQYFGPGTRLTVT.

The chain employs TRBV5-6 and TRBJ2-5; 8 nucleotides align to TRBD1. The CDR3 runs to 13 residues. Germline V gives CDR1 SGHDT, CDR2 YYEEEE. After removal of 4 bases from V and 3 bases from J, the junction contained 2 bases not matched to a gene. CDR3 residues: CASSQTGEETQYF. In nucleotides, the CDR3 is TGTGCCAGCAGCCAGACAGGGGAAGAGACCCAGTACTTC.

The rearrangement joins TRBV4-1 to TRBJ2-3; TRBD1 is a possible D gene (8 bases). Germline V gene sequence: CDR1 MGHRA, CDR2 YSYEKL. Trimming removed 3 bases at V and 4 bases at J, with 35 bases between. The CDR3 spans 22 residues. The CDR3 sequence is CASSHRGAGGDGRGGLPDTQYF. In nucleotides, the CDR3 is TGCGCCAGCAGCCACCGGGGGGCAGGGGGCGATGGGCGCGGGGGTCTTCCAGATACGCAGTATTTT.

This chain links TRBV4-1 with TRBJ2-6; weak D call: TRBD1 (5 bases). This CDR3 has 15 amino acids. V lost 8 bases and J lost 0, with 11 bases in between. Germline CDR1 MGHRA, CDR2 YSYEKL. The CDR3 reads CASSYRFSGANVLTF. CDR3 sequence (DNA): TGCGCCAGCTCCTACAGGTTCTCTGGGGCCAACGTCCTGACTTTC.

The gene calls are TRBV9 and TRBJ2-2; 12 nucleotides agree with TRBD2. The ends lost 0 bases at V and 2 bases at J; junction bases unmatched: 5. In germline, CDR1 is SGDLS, CDR2 YYNGEE. The CDR3 covers 18 residues. The CDR3 DNA follows: TGTGCCAGCAGCGTAGGCGCTAGCGGGGGGGCAAACACCGGGGAGCTGTTTTTT. Translated: CASSVGASGGANTGELFF.

The chain is built from TRBV27 and TRBJ2-7, with 10 bases lining up with TRBD2. CDR3 length equals 14 residues. V lost 6 bases and J lost 2; bases outside the gene matches: 4. CDR1 MNHEY and CDR2 SMNVEV come from the germline V gene (reference sequence). The CDR3 protein is CASRLAGETYEQYF. In DNA, the CDR3 is TGTGCCAGCAGGCTAGCGGGAGAGACCTACGAGCAGTACTTC.

Worth noting for this clone: This specimen includes other DNA sequences encoding the same CDR3. The chain combines TRBV18 with TRBJ2-7; D is unresolved. The CDR3 length is 12 residues. Between the trimmed V and J ends, which lost 6 bases and 0 bases, there was a span of 6 bases. Germline V gives CDR1 KGHSH, CDR2 LQKENI. Here the CDR3 DNA reads TGTGCCAGCTCTCCCTCCTCCTACGAGCAGTACTTC. Translating gives CASSPSSYEQYF.

The chain joins TRBV13 to TRBJ2-7; 9 bases line up with TRBD2. The CDR3 contains 17 residues. The trim removed 5 bases at V and 0 bases at J, leaving 11 bases unmatched. The V gene's germline CDR1 is PRHDT and CDR2 FYEKMQ (reference sequence). CDR3 region: CASSPGSGGSYSYEQYF. CDR3 bases: TGTGCCAGCAGCCCAGGAAGCGGGGGGTCCTACTCCTACGAGCAGTACTTC.

The J gene is TRBJ2-5, the V gene TRBV3-1 (or the pseudogene TRBV3-2); tentative D call: TRBD1 (6 bases). CDR1 is LGHDT and CDR2 is YNNKEL in the germline V gene (reference sequence). This CDR3 contains 13 residues. The V and J ends lost 4 bases and 7 bases respectively, with 13 bases between them. In DNA form, the CDR3 reads TGTGCCAGCAGCCCAGACAGGATGGGGACCCAGTACTTC. This sequence encodes CASSPDRMGTQYF.

This clone was observed a handful of times. The rearrangement links TRBV4-1 to TRBJ1-2, with a possible D match to TRBD1 (6 bases). V lost 3 bases and J lost 5, with 7 bases in between. The CDR3 sequence is 12 residues long. Germline V gives CDR1 MGHRA, CDR2 YSYEKL. CDR3 sequence: CASSHDRYGYTF. The CDR3 DNA is TGCGCCAGCAGCCATGACAGGTATGGCTACACCTTC.

This clone was recorded a few times. The V and J genes are TRBV5-6 and TRBJ2-1, with D tentatively TRBD1 (7 bases). In germline, CDR1 is SGHDT, CDR2 YYEEEE. Deletions cut 5 bases from V and 9 bases from J, with 15 bases between. This CDR3 spans 13 amino acids. The DNA for the CDR3 is TGTGCCAGCAGTTTTGGAGGGGGCAGTGAGCAGTTCTTC. This translates into CASSFGGGSEQFF.

The chain combines TRBV9 with TRBJ2-7; TRBD1 aligns across 9 bases. Germline assignment: CDR1 SGDLS and CDR2 YYNGEE. Trimming at V came to 0 bases and at J to 0 bases, leaving 1 base not matched to a gene. The CDR3 contains 15 residues. The CDR3 DNA reads as TGTGCCAGCAGCGTAGGGGACAGGGACTCCTACGAGCAGTACTTC. This codes for CASSVGDRDSYEQYF.

The J gene is TRBJ2-7, the V gene TRBV7-2; weak D call: TRBD2 (5 bases). Looked up from germline, CDR1 is SGHTA and CDR2 is FQGNSA. This CDR3 is 14 amino acids long. Trimming shortened V by 5 bases and J by 1 base, and 12 bases separated the two germline ends. The CDR3 DNA reads TGTGCCAGCAGCCCCCAACTAGTTTCCTACGAGCAGTACTTC. Encoded protein: CASSPQLVSYEQYF.

The rearrangement links TRBV28 to TRBJ1-6, with 9 bases lining up with TRBD1. Germline CDR1 reads MDHEN; CDR2 reads SYDVKM. CDR3 length: 16 residues. V shed 6 bases and J 0 bases; nucleotides not matched to a gene: 3. The CDR3 DNA reads TGTGCCAGCAGAACAGGGGGCGCCTCCTATAATTCACCCCTCCACTTT. This codes for CASRTGGASYNSPLHF.

J is TRBJ1-1 and V is TRBV18, with D maybe TRBD1 (5 bases). The V gene lost 0 bases and the J gene lost 1 base, with 9 bases spanning the gap. CDR3 length equals 15 residues. Germline CDR1 is KGHSH and CDR2 is LQKENI. Here the CDR3 DNA reads TGTGCCAGCTCACCACCGTGGCAGGGGAACACTGAAGCTTTCTTT. Translating it yields CASSPPWQGNTEAFF. Based on the CDR3 plus reference TRBV18 and TRBJ1-1, the full variable domain is NAGVMQNPRHLVRRRGQEARLRCSPMKGHSHVYWYRQLPEEGLKFMVYLQKENIIDESGMPKERFSAEFPKEGPSILRIQQVVRGDSAAYFCASSPPWQGNTEAFFGQGTRLTVV.